This T cell receptor beta chain was sequenced during a study of T-cell reconstitution after alpha-beta-depleted transplantation in children. V lost 6 bases to trimming and J lost 5 bases; unmatched junction nucleotides: 6. There are 14 residues in the CDR3. The germline gives CDR1 LGHDT, CDR2 YNNKEL (reference sequence). A TCRbeta library incorporating unique molecular identifiers was prepared. TCRdb re-analysed the PCR reads in MiXCR, keeping a single row per CDR3 protein. The table records fewer than 250,000 distinct CDR3 sequences, roughly a sixth of them present only once. This material consisted of PBMCs, mostly from graft donor cells, taken 360 days after TCRalphabeta/CD19-depleted stem cell transplant. The sequence came from a male patient aged 2-15 years who had a stem cell transplant for acute lymphoblastic leukemia, so the T cells may come from the graft donor. J is TRBJ2-1 and V is TRBV3-1, with 8 bases fitting TRBD1. The CDR3 DNA sequence: TGTGCCAGCAGAAAGGACAGGGTCCACAATGAGCAGTTCTTC. Encoded protein: CASRKDRVHNEQFF.